Described below is a single T cell receptor beta chain sequence and its context. Its antigen is as yet unknown. Nobody among the patients had been given any treatment before thyroid surgery. These data come from a study of metastatic and nonmetastatic thyroid tumors. Overall study: Malignant and benign thyroid patients had repertoires compared in peripheral blood and tumor or nodule tissue.

General study results and limits: The reported finding was significantly higher TCR beta diversity in malignant thyroid tumors relative to benign nodules, in blood and tumor.

In the authors' methods: A classifier for distant metastasis in papillary thyroid cancer was constructed using CDR3 differences observed across clinicopathological groups. TCRdb redid the clone calls on the PCR reads using MiXCR. These V and J calls are TCRdb output, not the study's own analysis. The sample lists about 21,000 clones, 28% seen once, with over 12% in the top ten. The specimen sequenced was tumor tissue. This clonotype was sampled from a male donor with papillary thyroid cancer or a benign thyroid nodule (not recorded which). Some clones in this sample may be carry-over from other donors' samples.

This chain's CDR3 is CATSEDRANYGYTF. The CDR3 nucleotides read TGTGCCACCTCCGAGGACAGGGCTAACTATGGCTACACCTTC. V and J are TRBV15 and TRBJ1-2, with 8 bases that match TRBD1. Germline V gene lookup returns CDR1 LNHNV and CDR2 YYDKDF (reference sequence). This CDR3 region has 14 residues. With V trimmed by 8 bases and J by 0 bases, 5 bases remained unmatched.